Each of the 27 T cell receptor beta chains below was sequenced from the same sample in a study of control samples from healthy donors and cancer patients. Sequenced by immunoSEQ multiplex PCR; TCRdb stores in-frame clones only, minus some. This sample yields some 120,000 clones, of which more than 85% are seen a single time; almost 8% belongs to the top ten. Sequenced sample: blood. These receptors were obtained from a woman in her late teens or twenties in good health.

V is TRBV5-6 and J is TRBJ2-5; no clear D. Germline-derived CDR1 and CDR2 are SGHDT and YYEEEE. Trimming took off 0 bases at V and 1 base at J, with 10 bases between the two ends. This CDR3 spans 15 amino acids. This chain's CDR3 is CASSLEGWRQETQYF. In nucleotides, the CDR3 is TGTGCCAGCAGCTTGGAAGGGTGGCGCCAAGAGACCCAGTACTTC.

V is TRBV14 and J is TRBJ2-1, with 9 bases matching TRBD2. The ends lost 6 bases at V and 6 bases at J; junction bases unmatched: 9. Germline V CDR1 and CDR2: SGHDN, FVKESK. The CDR3 has 15 amino acids. As DNA, the CDR3 is TGTGCCAGCAGTCGCTTAGCGGGAGTCATCAATGAGCAGTTCTTC. Translation gives CASSRLAGVINEQFF.

This rearrangement joins TRBV7-9 to TRBJ2-1; D may be TRBD2 (6 bases). The germline CDR1 and CDR2 sequences are SEHNR and FQNEAQ (reference sequence). The CDR3 is 14 residues long. Trimming took 6 bases from V and 7 from J, leaving 16 bases between them. CDR3: CASRARDGLNEQFF. The DNA for the CDR3 is TGTGCCAGCAGGGCAAGGGACGGACTAAATGAGCAGTTCTTC.

In this sample, this clone turned up a few times. This sequence joins TRBV4-3 and TRBJ1-6; unclear D gene. Trimming stripped 0 bases from V and 8 bases from J, with 8 bases between. The germline CDR1 and CDR2 sequences are LGHNA and YSLEER. The CDR3 is 14 amino acids. CDR3 in amino acids: CASSQDGIYSPLHF. The DNA of the CDR3 is TGCGCCAGCAGCCAAGATGGGATTTATTCACCCCTCCACTTT.

V usage is TRBV28 and J usage is TRBJ1-4; no reliable D call. Trimming stripped 0 bases from V and 0 bases from J, with 11 bases between. Per germline, CDR1 MDHEN and CDR2 SYDVKM. The length of the CDR3 is 17 residues. This CDR3 reads CASSLWPESATNEKLFF. As DNA, the CDR3 is TGTGCCAGCAGTTTATGGCCCGAGAGTGCAACTAATGAAAAACTGTTTTTT.

The chain has TRBV30 and TRBJ2-3; 11 bases match TRBD2. V lost 2 bases, J lost 6 bases, and 22 bases stayed unmatched. Germline V lookup: CDR1 GTSNPN, CDR2 SVGIG (reference sequence). This CDR3 contains 20 residues. CDR3 residues: CAWSTLVGTSGNNWGDTQYF. The CDR3 DNA reads TGTGCCTGGAGTACCCTAGTCGGGACTAGCGGCAATAACTGGGGGGATACGCAGTATTTT.

The genes are TRBV28 and TRBJ1-6, with 8 positions matching TRBD1. Germline trimming cut 1 base from V and 7 bases from J; bases unmatched to any gene: 3. The CDR3 spans 15 residues. Germline V gene sequence: CDR1 MDHEN, CDR2 SYDVKM. CDR3 sequence: CASSLSDRGNSPLHF. The CDR3 DNA reads TGTGCCAGCAGTTTATCCGACAGGGGAAATTCACCCCTCCACTTT.

The chain is built from TRBV19 and TRBJ2-3, with D possibly matching TRBD1 (6 bases). CDR3 length: 14 amino acids. Germline loops: CDR1 LNHDA, CDR2 SQIVND (reference sequence). V lost 5 bases and J 0 bases, leaving 9 bases between the germline ends. DNA of the CDR3: TGTGCCAGTAGTGTGGGACATAGCACAGATACGCAGTATTTT. Its translation is CASSVGHSTDTQYF.

The J gene is TRBJ1-4, the V gene TRBV4-2; TRBD1 might be the D (6 bases). CDR3 size: 18 residues. Germline V gene lookup returns CDR1 LGHNA and CDR2 YNFKEQ. Trimming stripped 1 base from V and 1 base from J, with 16 bases between. CDR3 DNA sequence: TGTGCCAGCAGCCAAGTAGCCTACAGAGGGGGAACTAATGAAAAACTGTTTTTT. Protein product: CASSQVAYRGGTNEKLFF.

This clone was observed once. V and J are TRBV10-3 and TRBJ1-4; 8 bases agree with TRBD1. V lost 3 bases and J lost 7; bases outside the gene matches: 7. The CDR3 is 15 residues long. The germline V gene has CDR1 ENHRY and CDR2 SYGVKD. The CDR3 sequence is CAISESGQGPEKLFF. The CDR3 DNA reads TGTGCCATCAGTGAATCTGGACAGGGACCTGAAAAACTGTTTTTT.

Remarks on this clone: The sample contains more than one DNA sequence encoding this CDR3. The chain joins TRBV11-3 to TRBJ1-3, with TRBD1 matching 7 bases. This CDR3 spans 13 amino acids. Germline V gives CDR1 SGHNT, CDR2 YENEEA. Unmatched junction bases numbered 1, after V lost 8 bases and J lost 0 bases. CDR3 residues: CASSGGSGNTIYF. As DNA, the CDR3 is TGTGCCAGCTCAGGGGGCTCTGGAAACACCATATATTTT.

This rearrangement joins TRBV28 to TRBJ1-5; D gene uncertain. V lost 1 base and J lost 1, with 8 bases in between. Per the germline V gene, CDR1 is MDHEN and CDR2 is SYDVKM. The CDR3 consists of 15 residues. The CDR3 sequence is CASSLLPWSNQPQHF. CDR3 sequence (DNA): TGTGCCAGCAGTTTATTACCCTGGAGCAATCAGCCCCAGCATTTT. The full variable domain, with the rest looked up from reference TRBV28 and TRBJ1-5, is DVKVTQSSRYLVKRTGEKVFLECVQDMDHENMFWYRQDPGLGLRLIYFSYDVKMKEKGDIPEGYSVSREKKERFSLILESASTNQTSMYLCASSLLPWSNQPQHFGDGTRLSIL.

The chain carries TRBV20-1 and TRBJ2-7; no definite D call. The germline CDR1 and CDR2 sequences are DFQATT and SNEGSKA (reference sequence). The CDR3 spans 12 residues. V was cut by 3 bases and J by 4 bases, with 10 bases left in between. CDR3 in DNA: TGCAGTGCTAGTAGTGCGCTATACGAGCAGTACTTC. Translation: CSASSALYEQYF.

The V gene is TRBV2, the J gene TRBJ2-1; 7 nucleotides agree with TRBD1. The CDR3 has 15 residues. CDR1 and CDR2 from the germline V gene are SNHLY and FYNNEI. J was trimmed by 0 bases and V by 5 bases; bases with no gene match: 4. Here the CDR3 reads CASSKEGASYNEQFF. CDR3 in DNA: TGTGCCAGCAGTAAAGAGGGGGCCTCCTACAATGAGCAGTTCTTC.

V usage is TRBV6-5 and J usage is TRBJ1-3; 12 bases line up with TRBD1. Unmatched junction bases numbered 1, after V lost 0 bases and J lost 7 bases. The germline gives CDR1 MNHEY, CDR2 SVGAGI. The CDR3 has 15 residues. CDR3 in DNA: TGTGCCAGCAGTTACTCGGGGACAGGGGGCAACACCATATATTTT. Protein sequence: CASSYSGTGGNTIYF.

J is TRBJ2-1 and V is TRBV7-9; D is ambiguous. The CDR3 consists of 12 residues. Germline CDR1 reads SEHNR; CDR2 reads FQNEAQ (reference sequence). V was cut by 5 bases and J by 9 bases, with 11 bases left in between. CDR3 in amino acids: CASSTYLPEQFF. CDR3 sequence (DNA): TGTGCCAGCAGCACCTACTTGCCTGAGCAGTTCTTC.

The V call is TRBV19, the J call TRBJ1-2; D is undetermined. The germline V gene encodes CDR1 LNHDA and CDR2 SQIVND (reference sequence). This CDR3 spans 15 amino acids. The V end was cut by 6 bases, the J end by 3 bases, with 17 bases between. As DNA, the CDR3 is TGTGCCAGTAGCTCCGGAGGCTACCTGGACTATGGCTACACCTTC. This translates into CASSSGGYLDYGYTF.

The chain's CDR3 is CASSFPDRERARHGNQPQHF. The CDR3 nucleotides read TGTGCCAGCAGTTTCCCCGACAGGGAGCGGGCTCGTCATGGCAATCAGCCCCAGCATTTT. This chain uses TRBV28 with TRBJ1-5; 7 bases agree with TRBD1. CDR3 length: 20 residues. The germline V gene encodes CDR1 MDHEN and CDR2 SYDVKM. V shed 3 bases and J 2 bases; nucleotides not matched to a gene: 19.

This chain uses TRBV30 with TRBJ1-2, with 8 bases aligning to TRBD1. Germline V gives CDR1 GTSNPN, CDR2 SVGIG (reference sequence). V trimming: 2 bases; J trimming: 10 bases; junction bases outside the gene matches: 15. The CDR3 covers 15 residues. The CDR3 sequence is CAWSSYSDRVWDYTF. CDR3 nucleotides: TGTGCCTGGAGTTCATATTCGGACAGGGTCTGGGACTACACCTTC.

This clone was seen a single time. This chain uses TRBV19 with TRBJ1-3; 7 bases are shared with TRBD1. Germline V gene data show CDR1 as LNHDA and CDR2 as SQIVND (reference sequence). V shed 5 bases and J 5 bases; nucleotides not matched to a gene: 6. There are 14 residues in the CDR3. CDR3 amino acids: CASSHDRDRNTIYF. CDR3 coding DNA: TGTGCCAGTAGTCACGACAGGGACCGAAACACCATATATTTT.

This rearrangement joins TRBV28 to TRBJ1-5; D unclear. Trimming took off 3 bases at V and 6 bases at J, with 15 bases between the two ends. The germline V gene has CDR1 MDHEN and CDR2 SYDVKM. The CDR3 is 15 amino acids. CDR3 sequence reads: CASSFAPSVGQPQHF. The CDR3 region has the DNA TGTGCCAGCAGTTTCGCGCCCTCGGTCGGTCAGCCCCAGCATTTT.

The rearrangement uses TRBV7-9 and TRBJ2-1, with no clear D. Between the trimmed V and J ends, which lost 3 bases and 10 bases, there was a span of 10 bases. The CDR3 covers 12 residues. In germline, CDR1 is SEHNR, CDR2 FQNEAQ (reference sequence). In DNA form, the CDR3 reads TGTGCCAGCAGCTTCGATCGCAGAGAGCAGTTCTTC. Translated: CASSFDRREQFF.

The gene calls are TRBV9 and TRBJ2-3; D remains ambiguous. Germline V gives CDR1 SGDLS, CDR2 YYNGEE. The CDR3 spans 12 residues. Trimming shortened V by 0 bases and J by 5 bases, and 4 bases separated the two germline ends. Here the CDR3 reads CASSVDGDTQYF. CDR3 nucleotides: TGTGCCAGCAGCGTAGATGGAGATACGCAGTATTTT. Complete variable domain (other parts from reference TRBV9 and TRBJ2-3): DSGVTQTPKHLITATGQRVTLRCSPRSGDLSVYWYQQSLDQGLQFLIQYYNGEERAKGNILERFSAQQFPDLHSELNLSSLELGDSALYFCASSVDGDTQYFGPGTRLTVL.

V gene TRBV18 combines with J gene TRBJ2-2; D is possibly TRBD2 (6 bases). V was trimmed by 0 bases and J by 3 bases, leaving 8 bases between them. The CDR3 has 15 amino acids. Germline CDR1 KGHSH, CDR2 LQKENI. The CDR3 DNA sequence: TGTGCCAGCTCACCACCGGGGGGATACACCGGGGAGCTGTTTTTT. Translated: CASSPPGGYTGELFF. Supplemented by reference TRBV18 and TRBJ2-2, the full variable domain reads NAGVMQNPRHLVRRRGQEARLRCSPMKGHSHVYWYRQLPEEGLKFMVYLQKENIIDESGMPKERFSAEFPKEGPSILRIQQVVRGDSAAYFCASSPPGGYTGELFFGEGSRLTVL.

The chain is built from TRBV4-1 and TRBJ1-1; a weak D match, TRBD1 (6 bases). The germline CDR1 and CDR2 sequences are MGHRA and YSYEKL. This CDR3 has 15 residues. V was clipped by 0 bases and J by 3 bases, with 11 bases between them. The CDR3 sequence: CASSQEPGVDTEAFF. Here the CDR3 DNA reads TGCGCCAGCAGCCAAGAGCCAGGGGTGGACACTGAAGCTTTCTTT.

This rearrangement joins TRBV21-1 to TRBJ2-7; the table's D call, TRBD2, has no DNA check behind it. TRBV21-1 is recorded as a pseudogene. The CDR3 is 14 residues long. CDR3 in amino acids: CASGRRGRLYEQYF. The CDR3 DNA reads TGTGCCAGCGGGCGAAGAGGGAGGCTCTACGAGCAGTACTTC.

The genes are TRBV2 and TRBJ2-7; 11 nucleotides agree with TRBD2. Per the germline V gene, CDR1 is SNHLY and CDR2 is FYNNEI. The CDR3 loop spans 15 amino acids. The V and J ends lost 7 bases and 6 bases, in that order; junction bases with no gene match: 11. CDR3 sequence (DNA): TGTGCCAGCAAGATGGTAGCGGGAGGGCAGTCCGAGCAGTACTTC. Translation: CASKMVAGGQSEQYF.